What follows are 5 T cell receptor beta chains derived from one specimen sequenced in a study of blood T cell repertoires in COVID-19. Measured with immunoSEQ multiplex PCR; TCRdb has only the in-frame clones, and not every one. This sample yields 120,000 to 150,000 clones, of which 80% to 90% are seen a single time; roughly 8% belongs to the top ten. What was sequenced was peripheral blood. The origin of the receptors is a woman aged 60-75 years with COVID-19, enrolled during active disease.

This clone was recorded a few times. The chain joins TRBV10-1 to TRBJ2-7, with D perhaps TRBD1 (5 bases). The CDR3 consists of 11 residues. V dropped 6 bases and J dropped 5 bases, with 8 bases sitting between them. The germline gives CDR1 WNHNN, CDR2 SYGVQD (reference sequence). CDR3 residues: CASSEQDEQYF. The DNA for the CDR3 is TGCGCCAGCAGCGAACAGGACGAGCAGTACTTC.

This chain links TRBV5-5 with TRBJ2-1, with 10 bases fitting TRBD1. CDR3 length: 15 amino acids. Germline CDR1 and CDR2: SGHKS and YYEKEE (reference sequence). V dropped 5 bases and J dropped 6; count of bases not matched to a gene: 8. The CDR3 spells CASSSGTGVGNEQFF. The CDR3 nucleotides are TGTGCCAGCAGTTCCGGGACAGGGGTTGGCAATGAGCAGTTCTTC. Based on the CDR3 plus reference TRBV5-5 and TRBJ2-1, the full variable domain is DAGVTQSPTHLIKTRGQQVTLRCSPISGHKSVSWYQQVLGQGPQFIFQYYEKEERGRGNFPDRFSARQFPNYSSELNVNALLLGDSALYLCASSSGTGVGNEQFFGPGTRLTVL.

V usage is TRBV19 and J usage is TRBJ1-4; no clear D gene. In germline, CDR1 is LNHDA, CDR2 SQIVND (reference sequence). The germline V and J ends were trimmed by 3 bases and 0 bases, with 17 bases remaining between them. This CDR3 has 18 residues. This chain's CDR3 is CASSIAGSLRATNEKLFF. The CDR3 DNA reads TGTGCCAGTAGTATCGCGGGCTCCCTGAGGGCAACTAATGAAAAACTGTTTTTT. Based on the CDR3 plus reference TRBV19 and TRBJ1-4, the full variable domain is DGGITQSPKYLFRKEGQNVTLSCEQNLNHDAMYWYRQDPGQGLRLIYYSQIVNDFQKGDIAEGYSVSREKKESFPLTVTSAQKNPTAFYLCASSIAGSLRATNEKLFFGSGTQLSVL.

This clone has a handful of counts. CDR3 nucleotide sequence: TGTGCCAGCAGGAAGTGGGACACCTATGGCTACACCTTC. Translated: CASRKWDTYGYTF. The V and J genes are TRBV6-5 and TRBJ1-2; tentatively, D is TRBD1 (6 bases). CDR1 MNHEY and CDR2 SVGAGI come from the germline V gene. This CDR3 is built from 13 residues. Trimming removed 6 bases at V and 4 bases at J, with 12 bases between.

V gene TRBV5-1 combines with J gene TRBJ1-5; 8 bases map to TRBD1. The CDR3 runs to 20 residues. Per germline, CDR1 SGHRS and CDR2 YFSETQ. V lost 2 bases and J lost 4; bases outside the gene matches: 20. The CDR3 sequence is CASSFHPRTGSFTDNQPQHF. The CDR3 DNA sequence: TGCGCCAGCAGCTTCCATCCCAGGACAGGGTCCTTTACTGATAATCAGCCCCAGCATTTT. The entire variable domain, with the rest obtained from reference TRBV5-1 and TRBJ1-5, is as follows: KAGVTQTPRYLIKTRGQQVTLSCSPISGHRSVSWYQQTPGQGLQFLFEYFSETQRNKGNFPGRFSGRQFSNSRSEMNVSTLELGDSALYLCASSFHPRTGSFTDNQPQHFGDGTRLSIL.